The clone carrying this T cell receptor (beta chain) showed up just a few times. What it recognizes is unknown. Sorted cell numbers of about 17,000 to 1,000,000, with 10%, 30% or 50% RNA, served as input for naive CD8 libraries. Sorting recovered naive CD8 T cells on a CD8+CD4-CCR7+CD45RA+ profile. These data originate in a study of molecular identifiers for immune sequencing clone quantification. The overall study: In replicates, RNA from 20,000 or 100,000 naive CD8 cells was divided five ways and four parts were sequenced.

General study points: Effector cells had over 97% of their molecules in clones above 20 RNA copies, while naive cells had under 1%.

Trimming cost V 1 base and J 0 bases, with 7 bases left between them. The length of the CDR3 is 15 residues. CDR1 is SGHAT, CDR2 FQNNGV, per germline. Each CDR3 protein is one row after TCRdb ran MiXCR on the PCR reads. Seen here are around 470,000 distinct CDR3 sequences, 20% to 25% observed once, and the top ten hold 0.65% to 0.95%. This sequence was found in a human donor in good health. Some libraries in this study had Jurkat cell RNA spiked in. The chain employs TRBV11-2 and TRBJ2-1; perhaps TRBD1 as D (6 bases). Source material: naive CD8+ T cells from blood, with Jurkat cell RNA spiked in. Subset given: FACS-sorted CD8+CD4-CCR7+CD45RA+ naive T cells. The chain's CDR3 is CASSLVRGSYNEQFF. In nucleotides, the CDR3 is TGTGCCAGCAGCTTAGTCAGGGGCTCCTACAATGAGCAGTTCTTC.